Below, 10 T cell receptor beta chains from the same sample are listed, as sequenced in a study of cytomegalovirus exposure and HLA in healthy donors. A multiplex PCR was run with 60 Vbeta primers and 13 Jbeta primers. The repertoire was sequenced with immunoSEQ multiplex PCR; TCRdb's copy has only in-frame clones and lacks some. This table has about 200,000 clones, 75% to 85% appearing once. The sequenced material came from PBMCs. The receptors come from a middle-aged woman in good health and CMV-seronegative.

The V and J genes are TRBV28 and TRBJ1-2, with D uncertain. CDR3 length: 12 amino acids. From germline, CDR1 is MDHEN and CDR2 SYDVKM. Trimming removed 3 bases at V and 6 bases at J, with 8 bases between. CDR3: CASSFWQDGYTF. The CDR3 DNA follows: TGTGCCAGCAGTTTTTGGCAGGATGGCTACACCTTC.

The V and J genes are TRBV7-9 and TRBJ1-2; 8 bases are a match to TRBD1. V was clipped by 3 bases and J by 9 bases; unmatched bases: 12. CDR1 is SEHNR and CDR2 is FQNEAQ in the germline V gene (reference sequence). This CDR3 region has 15 residues. The CDR3 region is CASSFTGQGRVRYTF. DNA for the CDR3: TGTGCCAGCAGCTTTACTGGACAGGGTAGAGTTCGCTACACCTTC. The full variable domain, completed using reference TRBV7-9 and TRBJ1-2, is DTGVSQNPRHKITKRGQNVTFRCDPISEHNRLYWYRQTLGQGPEFLTYFQNEAQLEKSRLLSDRFSAERPKGSFSTLEIQRTEQGDSAMYLCASSFTGQGRVRYTFGSGTRLTVV.

The rearrangement joins TRBV6-5 to TRBJ2-2, with D possibly TRBD2 on 6 matching bases. The length of the CDR3 is 15 residues. Trimming removed 5 bases from V and 2 bases from J, with 12 bases in between. Germline CDR1 MNHEY, CDR2 SVGAGI. Here the CDR3 reads CASSTTRRNTGELFF. CDR3 DNA: TGTGCCAGCAGTACGACTAGGCGAAACACCGGGGAGCTGTTTTTT.

In this sample, this clone turned up a few times. V usage is TRBV10-3 and J usage is TRBJ1-1, with a weak D call TRBD1 (5 bases). V shed 6 bases and J shed 0 bases, with 11 bases lying between them. There are 14 residues in the CDR3. Germline lookup yields CDR1 ENHRY and CDR2 SYGVKD. The DNA for the CDR3 is TGTGCCATCAGAAAGACAGAATTGAACACTGAAGCTTTCTTT. It is translated as CAIRKTELNTEAFF.

The J gene is TRBJ1-5, the V gene TRBV27; D might be TRBD1 (5 bases). V shed 2 bases and J shed 4 bases, with 12 bases lying between them. Germline V gene sequence: CDR1 MNHEY, CDR2 SMNVEV (reference sequence). CDR3 length equals 15 residues. As DNA, the CDR3 is TGTGCCAGCAGTTTAGTGGCAGGGTCGAATCAGCCCCAGCATTTT. Translating gives CASSLVAGSNQPQHF.

The chain recombines TRBV27 with TRBJ2-7; 7 bases align to TRBD2. The CDR3 sequence is 14 residues long. The trim removed 2 bases at V and 4 bases at J, leaving 5 bases unmatched. Germline V gene sequence: CDR1 MNHEY, CDR2 SMNVEV (reference sequence). CDR3 coding DNA: TGTGCCAGCAGTTTAAGCGGGATAATTTACGAGCAGTACTTC. It is translated as CASSLSGIIYEQYF.

The V and J genes are TRBV4-2 and TRBJ2-1; 13 nucleotides match TRBD2. CDR1 LGHNA and CDR2 YNFKEQ come from the germline V gene. V was pared by 4 bases and J by 7 bases, with 4 bases of the junction left unmatched. CDR3 size: 15 residues. CDR3 region: CASSRTSGRVNEQFF. The CDR3 nucleotides are TGTGCCAGCAGCCGGACTAGCGGGAGAGTAAATGAGCAGTTCTTC.

The chain is built from TRBV4-1 and TRBJ2-7; 9 bases are a match to TRBD2. There are 15 residues in the CDR3. The germline V gene encodes CDR1 MGHRA and CDR2 YSYEKL. Trimming removed 1 base from V and 7 bases from J; junction bases left unmatched: 8. The CDR3 DNA follows: TGCGCCAGCAGCCAAGCGGCGGGAGGGCCATATGAGCAGTACTTC. Amino acid sequence: CASSQAAGGPYEQYF.

This clone was detected only once. The chain is built from TRBV9 and TRBJ2-7, with 9 bases fitting TRBD2. The CDR3 length is 18 residues. V trimming: 0 bases; J trimming: 3 bases; junction bases outside the gene matches: 13. The germline CDR1 and CDR2 sequences are SGDLS and YYNGEE. The CDR3 sequence is CASSVEYPGGRAGYEQYF. As DNA, the CDR3 is TGTGCCAGCAGCGTAGAGTACCCAGGCGGGAGGGCGGGCTACGAGCAGTACTTC.

V gene TRBV6-5 combines with J gene TRBJ1-2, with D tentatively TRBD1 (5 bases). This CDR3 region has 14 residues. Trimming removed 2 bases from V and 7 bases from J, with 14 bases in between. Germline values: CDR1 MNHEY, CDR2 SVGAGI. Here the CDR3 reads CASSYGSTVSGYTF. In nucleotides, the CDR3 is TGTGCCAGCAGTTACGGGTCGACAGTCTCTGGCTACACCTTC.